Listed below are T cell receptor beta chains from one sample, sequenced in a study of control samples from healthy donors and cancer patients. Profiled with immunoSEQ multiplex PCR; TCRdb holds only in-frame clones, not every one. The table lists under 85,000 clones, under 95% of them singletons, with 1.3% in the top ten. The sample taken for sequencing was PBMCs. The origin of the receptors is a woman in her forties with lung cancer. Both conserved end residues are part of each CDR3. D genes are given only for firm matches. Rows may omit the clone size; those that give it use once, few, many or a size class.

d_gene: TRBD2
v_gene: TRBV2
abundance: NA
j_gene: TRBJ2-7
CDR3aa: CASRGLAGGQYEQYF
CDR3nt: TGTGCCAGCAGGGGACTAGCGGGGGGGCAGTACGAGCAGTACTTC

d_gene: TRBD1
v_gene: TRBV6-5
abundance: NA
j_gene: TRBJ1-1
CDR3aa: CATGQGFMNTEAFF
CDR3nt: TGTGCCACCGGACAGGGGTTTATGAACACTGAAGCTTTCTTT

d_gene: TRBD1
v_gene: TRBV11-1
abundance: once
j_gene: TRBJ1-1
CDR3aa: CASSPLDRGRTEAFF
CDR3nt: TGTGCCAGCAGCCCCCTGGACAGGGGGAGAACTGAAGCTTTCTTT

d_gene: NA
v_gene: TRBV12-1
abundance: NA
j_gene: TRBJ1-2
CDR3aa: CASSLGVSASGYTF
CDR3nt: TGTGCCAGCAGCTTAGGGGTAAGCGCGTCTGGCTACACCTTC

d_gene: TRBD1
v_gene: TRBV5-6
abundance: NA
j_gene: TRBJ1-2
CDR3aa: CASSFIGQGPGYTF
CDR3nt: TGTGCCAGCAGCTTCATAGGACAGGGACCTGGCTACACCTTC

d_gene: TRBD2
v_gene: TRBV9
abundance: NA
j_gene: TRBJ2-7
CDR3aa: CASSVGSIWAGVEQYF
CDR3nt: TGTGCCAGCAGCGTAGGTTCAATTTGGGCGGGGGTCGAGCAGTACTTC

d_gene: NA
v_gene: TRBV7-9
abundance: NA
j_gene: TRBJ2-7
CDR3aa: CASSPRLNYEQYF
CDR3nt: TGTGCCAGCAGCCCCCGGTTGAACTACGAGCAGTACTTC

d_gene: NA
v_gene: TRBV12-3/TRBV12-4
abundance: NA
j_gene: TRBJ1-6
CDR3aa: CASKDSGGSPLHF
CDR3nt: TGTGCCTCAAAGGACTCCGGCGGCTCACCCCTCCACTTT

d_gene: NA
v_gene: TRBV9
abundance: once
j_gene: TRBJ1-4
CDR3aa: CASSAGVGPNEKLFF
CDR3nt: TGTGCCAGCAGCGCCGGGGTGGGGCCTAATGAAAAACTGTTTTTT

d_gene: TRBD1
v_gene: TRBV11-3
abundance: NA
j_gene: TRBJ2-7
CDR3aa: CASSLGDSSREEQYF
CDR3nt: TGTGCCAGCAGCTTAGGGGACAGTTCCAGGGAGGAGCAGTACTTC

d_gene: NA
v_gene: TRBV7-9
abundance: NA
j_gene: TRBJ1-1
CDR3aa: CASSLREARAFF
CDR3nt: TGTGCCAGCAGCTTAAGGGAGGCGAGGGCTTTCTTT

d_gene: TRBD1
v_gene: TRBV18
abundance: NA
j_gene: TRBJ1-4
CDR3aa: CASSAPIGTGGNEKLFF
CDR3nt: TGTGCCAGCTCAGCCCCCATCGGGACAGGTGGAAATGAAAAACTGTTTTTT

d_gene: NA
v_gene: TRBV7-9
abundance: few
j_gene: TRBJ2-7
CDR3aa: CASSSSGSPYEQYF
CDR3nt: TGTGCCAGCAGCTCTTCAGGGAGTCCCTACGAGCAGTACTTC

d_gene: NA
v_gene: TRBV15
abundance: NA
j_gene: TRBJ2-7
CDR3aa: CATSSSTIEQYF
CDR3nt: TGTGCCACCAGCAGCTCTACCATCGAGCAGTACTTC

d_gene: NA
v_gene: TRBV9
abundance: NA
j_gene: TRBJ2-5
CDR3aa: CASSVLGGVPQETQYF
CDR3nt: TGTGCCAGCAGCGTACTTGGCGGGGTTCCGCAAGAGACCCAGTACTTC

d_gene: NA
v_gene: TRBV12-3/TRBV12-4
abundance: NA
j_gene: TRBJ1-3
CDR3aa: CASSLGYGNTIYF
CDR3nt: TGTGCCAGCAGTTTAGGGTATGGAAACACCATATATTTT

d_gene: NA
v_gene: TRBV6-5
abundance: once
j_gene: TRBJ1-3
CDR3aa: CASTPSGGNTIYF
CDR3nt: TGTGCCAGCACCCCATCGGGGGGCAACACCATATATTTT

d_gene: NA
v_gene: TRBV7-9
abundance: NA
j_gene: TRBJ2-1
CDR3aa: CASSLTTGLGYNEQFF
CDR3nt: TGTGCCAGCAGCTTAACGACAGGCCTAGGTTACAATGAGCAGTTCTTC

d_gene: NA
v_gene: TRBV5-4
abundance: NA
j_gene: TRBJ2-2
CDR3aa: CASSPKGDANTGELFF
CDR3nt: TGTGCCAGCAGCCCCAAGGGGGACGCGAACACCGGGGAGCTGTTTTTT

d_gene: NA
v_gene: TRBV12-3/TRBV12-4
abundance: NA
j_gene: TRBJ1-1
CDR3aa: CASSLSPYTEAFF
CDR3nt: TGTGCCAGCAGTTTAAGTCCTTACACTGAAGCTTTCTTT

d_gene: NA
v_gene: TRBV21-1
abundance: NA
j_gene: TRBJ1-1
CDR3aa: CASTEDRVDTEAFF
CDR3nt: TGTGCCAGCACCGAGGACAGGGTGGACACTGAAGCTTTCTTT

d_gene: NA
v_gene: TRBV19
abundance: NA
j_gene: TRBJ2-7
CDR3aa: CASSRTEPSEQYF
CDR3nt: TGTGCCAGTAGCAGGACTGAGCCAAGCGAGCAGTACTTC

d_gene: NA
v_gene: TRBV11-2
abundance: NA
j_gene: TRBJ2-4
CDR3aa: CASSSRLAKNIQYF
CDR3nt: TGTGCCAGCAGCTCCCGGTTAGCCAAAAACATTCAGTACTTC

d_gene: NA
v_gene: TRBV30
abundance: NA
j_gene: TRBJ1-4
CDR3aa: CAWSRWTRGTTNEKLFF
CDR3nt: TGTGCCTGGAGTCGTTGGACTCGGGGGACAACTAATGAAAAACTGTTTTTT

d_gene: TRBD2
v_gene: TRBV25-1
abundance: NA
j_gene: TRBJ2-7
CDR3aa: CASSELAGASYEQYF
CDR3nt: TGTGCCAGCAGTGAACTAGCGGGGGCCTCCTACGAGCAGTACTTC

d_gene: TRBD1
v_gene: TRBV25-1
abundance: NA
j_gene: TRBJ1-2
CDR3aa: CASSDTPGTGGDGYTF
CDR3nt: TGTGCCAGCTCCGATACCCCCGGGACAGGGGGCGATGGCTACACCTTC

d_gene: NA
v_gene: TRBV2
abundance: once
j_gene: TRBJ2-5
CDR3aa: CASSSWLQETQYF
CDR3nt: TGTGCCAGCAGTTCCTGGCTTCAAGAGACCCAGTACTTC

d_gene: NA
v_gene: TRBV3-1/TRBV3-2
abundance: NA
j_gene: TRBJ1-1
CDR3aa: CASSQKGQENTEAFF
CDR3nt: TGTGCCAGCAGCCAGAAGGGACAAGAGAACACTGAAGCTTTCTTT

d_gene: NA
v_gene: TRBV5-4
abundance: NA
j_gene: TRBJ2-3
CDR3aa: CASSGSTDTQYF
CDR3nt: TGTGCCAGCAGCGGAAGCACAGATACGCAGTATTTT

d_gene: NA
v_gene: TRBV13
abundance: NA
j_gene: TRBJ2-3
CDR3aa: CASSQGLLDTDTQYF
CDR3nt: TGTGCCAGCAGCCAAGGACTACTCGATACAGATACGCAGTATTTT

d_gene: NA
v_gene: TRBV19
abundance: NA
j_gene: TRBJ1-1
CDR3aa: CASSIGKTEAFF
CDR3nt: TGTGCCAGTAGTATAGGCAAAACAGAAGCTTTCTTT

d_gene: TRBD1
v_gene: TRBV6-5
abundance: NA
j_gene: TRBJ2-3
CDR3aa: CASSYLGQGSDTQYF
CDR3nt: TGTGCCAGCAGTTATTTGGGACAGGGGAGTGATACGCAGTATTTT

d_gene: NA
v_gene: TRBV9
abundance: NA
j_gene: TRBJ1-1
CDR3aa: CASSVAGNMNTEAFF
CDR3nt: TGTGCCAGCAGCGTAGCTGGAAACATGAACACTGAAGCTTTCTTT

d_gene: NA
v_gene: TRBV7-9
abundance: NA
j_gene: TRBJ1-5
CDR3aa: CASSPGQPNQPQHF
CDR3nt: TGTGCCAGCAGCCCCGGACAGCCTAATCAGCCCCAGCATTTT

d_gene: NA
v_gene: TRBV19
abundance: NA
j_gene: TRBJ1-1
CDR3aa: CASSSSTLNTEAFF
CDR3nt: TGTGCCAGTAGCTCTTCGACTCTGAACACTGAAGCTTTCTTT

d_gene: NA
v_gene: TRBV6-1
abundance: NA
j_gene: TRBJ1-2
CDR3aa: CASSEAGVGYGYTF
CDR3nt: TGTGCCAGCAGTGAAGCAGGGGTGGGGTATGGCTACACCTTC

d_gene: TRBD1
v_gene: TRBV24-1
abundance: NA
j_gene: TRBJ2-7
CDR3aa: CATSDPRGSSYEQYF
CDR3nt: TGTGCCACCAGTGATCCCAGGGGGAGCTCCTACGAGCAGTACTTC

d_gene: TRBD2
v_gene: TRBV7-8
abundance: few
j_gene: TRBJ2-2
CDR3aa: CASSPEKLAGGHTGELFF
CDR3nt: TGTGCCAGCAGCCCAGAAAAACTAGCGGGGGGGCACACCGGGGAGCTGTTTTTT

d_gene: NA
v_gene: TRBV19
abundance: NA
j_gene: TRBJ1-1
CDR3aa: CASGQHTEAFF
CDR3nt: TGTGCCAGTGGTCAACATACTGAAGCTTTCTTT

d_gene: NA
v_gene: TRBV6-5
abundance: NA
j_gene: TRBJ1-4
CDR3aa: CASRDGQPNEKLFF
CDR3nt: TGTGCCAGCAGGGACGGACAGCCCAATGAAAAACTGTTTTTT

d_gene: NA
v_gene: TRBV12-5
abundance: NA
j_gene: TRBJ1-1
CDR3aa: CASGLEVPWGTEAFF
CDR3nt: TGTGCTAGTGGTTTGGAAGTCCCTTGGGGCACTGAAGCTTTCTTT

d_gene: TRBD2
v_gene: TRBV2
abundance: NA
j_gene: TRBJ2-2
CDR3aa: CASRHRGGPDTGELFF
CDR3nt: TGTGCCAGCAGACACCGGGGGGGGCCGGACACCGGGGAGCTGTTTTTT

d_gene: NA
v_gene: TRBV5-1
abundance: NA
j_gene: TRBJ2-1
CDR3aa: CASSPHNEQFF
CDR3nt: TGCGCCAGCAGCCCTCACAATGAGCAGTTCTTC

d_gene: TRBD1
v_gene: TRBV5-1
abundance: NA
j_gene: TRBJ1-1
CDR3aa: CASSYTGGKNEAFF
CDR3nt: TGCGCCAGCAGCTACACAGGGGGTAAAAATGAAGCTTTCTTT

d_gene: TRBD1
v_gene: TRBV24-1
abundance: NA
j_gene: TRBJ1-4
CDR3aa: CATTFDREKLFF
CDR3nt: TGTGCCACCACCTTCGACAGGGAGAAACTGTTTTTT

d_gene: TRBD2
v_gene: TRBV7-2
abundance: once
j_gene: TRBJ2-3
CDR3aa: CASSLGGEGPDTQYF
CDR3nt: TGTGCCAGCAGCTTAGGGGGGGAGGGTCCAGATACGCAGTATTTT

d_gene: NA
v_gene: TRBV6-1
abundance: NA
j_gene: TRBJ1-2
CDR3aa: CASSEARREEDGYTF
CDR3nt: TGTGCCAGCAGTGAAGCGCGCAGGGAGGAGGATGGCTACACCTTC

d_gene: NA
v_gene: TRBV19
abundance: NA
j_gene: TRBJ1-5
CDR3aa: CASSSELVQTGQGQPQHF
CDR3nt: TGTGCCAGTAGTTCTGAGTTAGTCCAAACAGGGCAAGGTCAGCCCCAGCATTTT

d_gene: NA
v_gene: TRBV3-1/TRBV3-2
abundance: NA
j_gene: TRBJ1-2
CDR3aa: CASSQGPSGGGSYGYTF
CDR3nt: TGTGCCAGCAGCCAAGGGCCCTCGGGGGGGGGAAGCTATGGCTACACCTTC

d_gene: TRBD1
v_gene: TRBV28
abundance: NA
j_gene: TRBJ2-7
CDR3aa: CASSLGTGLGEQYF
CDR3nt: TGTGCCAGCAGTTTAGGGACAGGGCTGGGCGAGCAGTACTTC

d_gene: TRBD1
v_gene: TRBV9
abundance: NA
j_gene: TRBJ1-2
CDR3aa: CASSGQGSNYGYTF
CDR3nt: TGTGCCAGCAGCGGACAGGGATCTAACTATGGCTACACCTTC

d_gene: NA
v_gene: TRBV9
abundance: NA
j_gene: TRBJ1-2
CDR3aa: CASSPRTASYGYTF
CDR3nt: TGTGCCAGCAGCCCGAGGACAGCAAGCTATGGCTACACCTTC

d_gene: NA
v_gene: TRBV27
abundance: NA
j_gene: TRBJ1-5
CDR3aa: CASSPSKHQPQHF
CDR3nt: TGTGCCAGCAGTCCCAGCAAACATCAGCCCCAGCATTTT

d_gene: NA
v_gene: TRBV19
abundance: NA
j_gene: TRBJ1-1
CDR3aa: CASSKPGLTNTEAFF
CDR3nt: TGTGCCAGTAGTAAGCCGGGCCTAACGAACACTGAAGCTTTCTTT

d_gene: NA
v_gene: TRBV9
abundance: NA
j_gene: TRBJ2-7
CDR3aa: CASSVGTGMAYEQYF
CDR3nt: TGTGCCAGCAGCGTAGGAACAGGAATGGCCTACGAGCAGTACTTC

d_gene: TRBD2
v_gene: TRBV14
abundance: NA
j_gene: TRBJ2-1
CDR3aa: CASSQEAGGYNEQFF
CDR3nt: TGTGCCAGCAGCCAAGAGGCGGGGGGGTACAATGAGCAGTTCTTC